This T cell receptor (beta chain) was obtained from a study of T cells in Graves' hyperthyroidism and ophthalmopathy. This clonotype has a count of ten or more. Hyperthyroidism, newly diagnosed and lasting under 2 months, affected patients aged 18 to 65. The study excluded patients with uncontrolled infection, other autoimmune disease, pregnancy or lactation. PBMCs were sourced from approximately 9 ml fresh peripheral blood. Template material for amplifying TCR beta CDR3 regions consisted of RNA transcripts. The HTBI primer set served for first-round RT-PCR of the TCR CDR3. TCRdb reanalysed the multiplex PCR reads using MiXCR and keeps one entry per CDR3 protein. The sample lists 400,000 to 500,000 distinct CDR3 sequences; roughly 13% were seen once. J gave up 2 bases and V 0 bases, and 5 bases lay outside the gene matches. Germline loops: CDR1 LGHDT, CDR2 YNNKEL (reference sequence). This CDR3 contains 16 residues.

This sequence originates from a woman aged 18-29 years with Graves' hyperthyroidism. The chain employs TRBV3-1 and TRBJ2-5; 8 bases are shared with TRBD2. Sequences were obtained from blood. Here the CDR3 DNA reads TGTGCCAGCAGCCAAGATCTGCGGGAGGTTCAAGAGACCCAGTACTTC. Its protein is CASSQDLREVQETQYF.